One sample yielded the 9 T cell receptor beta chains listed below, sequenced in a study of OX40 agonist ivuxolimab in advanced cancers. Library generation was performed with the immunoSEQ multiplex PCR assay. Drawn from immuneACCESS, this table holds only the in-frame rearrangements with V and J called that TCRdb kept. Clones are partly lost; checked studies trace under half to an unresolved V gene and leave the rest unexplained. The table for this sample lists 70,000 or so clones; under 90% of them were counted only once. The ten biggest clones cover 5.5% to 7% of the sample. The material was CD4+ or CD8+ T cells sorted from blood, obtained in a trial of the OX40 agonist ivuxolimab. The receptor set was obtained from an adult with an advanced solid tumor such as melanoma, head and neck, liver or kidney cancer.

In this sample, this clone turned up a few times. DNA for the CDR3: TGTGCCAGCAGTTTATATCCACCCGGGTCTGGGGCCAACGTCCTGACTTTC. As protein: CASSLYPPGSGANVLTF. J is TRBJ2-6 and V is TRBV27; D is uncertain. The CDR3 covers 17 residues. Germline V gene data show CDR1 as MNHEY and CDR2 as SMNVEV (reference sequence). Deletions cut 1 base from V and 1 base from J, with 11 bases between. Looking up the rest from reference TRBV27 and TRBJ2-6 gives the full variable domain: EAQVTQNPRYLITVTGKKLTVTCSQNMNHEYMSWYRQDPGLGLRQIYYSMNVEVTDKGDVPEGYKVSRKEKRNFPLILESPSPNQTSLYFCASSLYPPGSGANVLTFGAGSRLTVL.

The chain combines TRBV6-5 with TRBJ1-1, with D hard to call. Trimming took off 2 bases at V and 8 bases at J, with 6 bases between the two ends. The CDR3 covers 11 residues. Germline-derived CDR1 and CDR2 are MNHEY and SVGAGI. The CDR3 region has the DNA TGTGCCAGCAGTTACGAAGGGGAAGCTTTCTTT. Translated, it gives CASSYEGEAFF.

About this clone itself: Germline is not matched at one junction end, which may reflect a read error. The gene calls are TRBV11-3 and TRBJ1-5; perhaps TRBD1 as D (5 bases). The germline V gene encodes CDR1 SGHNT and CDR2 YENEEA. The CDR3 spans 14 residues. The CDR3 DNA reads TGTGCCAGCAGCTTAGATCAGGGCAATCAGCCCCAGCACTTT. Translated, it gives CASSLDQGNQPQHF.

V gene TRBV30 combines with J gene TRBJ2-1; 10 bases fit TRBD2. Germline CDR1 reads GTSNPN; CDR2 reads SVGIG (reference sequence). V lost 0 bases to trimming and J lost 1 base; unmatched junction nucleotides: 9. The CDR3 covers 18 residues. The CDR3 reads CAWSVGLTSGRSYNEQFF. CDR3 coding DNA: TGTGCCTGGAGTGTAGGCCTGACTAGCGGGCGTTCCTACAATGAGCAGTTCTTC.

For the CDR3, the DNA is TGTGCCAGCAGGATCAAGGGGGGCCACACTGAAGCTTTCTTT. Translation gives CASRIKGGHTEAFF. The chain joins TRBV6-5 to TRBJ1-1; D is possibly TRBD1 (6 bases). The CDR3 has 14 residues. Germline values: CDR1 MNHEY, CDR2 SVGAGI. Trimming took 6 bases from V and 3 from J, leaving 14 bases between them.

V and J are TRBV5-1 and TRBJ2-7; tentatively, D is TRBD1 (5 bases). Germline V gene lookup returns CDR1 SGHRS and CDR2 YFSETQ. The CDR3 covers 14 residues. V was shortened by 0 bases and J by 3 bases, with 10 bases between the two germline ends. For the CDR3, the DNA is TGCGCCAGCAGCTTGGGACAGCCTTACTACGAGCAGTACTTC. Protein: CASSLGQPYYEQYF. The whole variable domain, filled in from reference TRBV5-1 and TRBJ2-7, reads KAGVTQTPRYLIKTRGQQVTLSCSPISGHRSVSWYQQTPGQGLQFLFEYFSETQRNKGNFPGRFSGRQFSNSRSEMNVSTLELGDSALYLCASSLGQPYYEQYFGPGTRLTVT.

The chain is built from TRBV29-1 and TRBJ2-1, with 7 bases matching TRBD2. The CDR3 is 13 amino acids. The V segment lost 6 bases and the J segment 4 bases; nucleotides outside the gene matches: 6. CDR1 is SQVTM and CDR2 is ANQGSEA in the germline V gene. The CDR3 is CSVRPGGYNEQFF. DNA of the CDR3: TGCAGCGTACGGCCCGGGGGGTACAATGAGCAGTTCTTC.

J is TRBJ2-7 and V is TRBV7-2, with D tentatively TRBD1 (6 bases). CDR1 and CDR2 from the germline V gene are SGHTA and FQGNSA. This CDR3 contains 15 residues. V lost 2 bases and J lost 0, with 11 bases in between. CDR3 in amino acids: CASSLRQVSSYEQYF. For the CDR3, the DNA is TGTGCCAGCAGCTTACGACAGGTGAGCTCCTACGAGCAGTACTTC.

This chain connects TRBV7-3 to TRBJ1-2; D may be TRBD1 (6 bases). In germline, CDR1 is SGHTA, CDR2 FQGTGA. Trimming stripped 4 bases from V and 6 bases from J, with 21 bases between. This CDR3 comprises 16 residues. The chain's CDR3 is CASSSSPGAQGDGYTF. The CDR3, as DNA: TGTGCCAGCAGCTCCTCTCCGGGGGCGCAAGGGGATGGCTACACCTTC.